A single sample gave rise to the 8 T cell receptor beta chains below, sequenced in a study of beta chain features in type 1 diabetes. The authors reverse transcribed all of the isolated RNA, so sequencing captured expressed TCRB transcripts. TCRdb's table, derived via immunoSEQ multiplex PCR, lists solely in-frame clones and lacks some. The sample includes hundreds of thousands of clones, around 7.6% seen only once; the top ten take 0.44%. Specimen: central memory CD4+ T cells from blood. The origin of the receptors is a woman younger than 35 in good health.

Worth noting for this clone: Other DNA variants within this sample encode the same CDR3. CDR3 in amino acids: CASSPDGYQETQYF. The DNA for the CDR3 is TGTGCCAGCTCACCGGATGGGTATCAAGAGACCCAGTACTTC. The chain recombines TRBV18 with TRBJ2-5; D call uncertain. Germline CDR1 KGHSH, CDR2 LQKENI. This CDR3 has 14 residues. V lost 3 bases, J lost 2 bases, and 10 bases lay in between.

Only a few counts were recorded for this clone. The genes are TRBV28 and TRBJ2-7; D unclear. There are 13 residues in the CDR3. Germline-derived CDR1 and CDR2 are MDHEN and SYDVKM. Trimming shortened V by 5 bases and J by 4 bases, and 12 bases separated the two germline ends. The CDR3, as DNA: TGTGCCAGCAGTAACTATTTAGATTACGAGCAGTACTTC. It codes for CASSNYLDYEQYF.

The chain links TRBV2 to TRBJ1-4, with 8 positions matching TRBD1. Germline V gene data show CDR1 as SNHLY and CDR2 as FYNNEI. CDR3 length: 13 residues. Trimming took 6 bases from V and 8 from J; bases not matched to a gene: 5. CDR3 bases: TGTGCCAGCAGAGACAGGGGTTGGGAAAAACTGTTTTTT. This encodes CASRDRGWEKLFF.

The V and J genes are TRBV28 and TRBJ2-2; 8 bases fit TRBD2. This CDR3 contains 16 residues. Per germline, CDR1 MDHEN and CDR2 SYDVKM. Trimming cost V 3 bases and J 4 bases; bases outside gene matches: 7. DNA of the CDR3: TGTGCCAGCAGTTTCGTTTTAGCGGGACCCACCGGGGAGCTGTTTTTT. Protein: CASSFVLAGPTGELFF. Filled out from reference TRBV28 and TRBJ2-2, the complete variable domain reads DVKVTQSSRYLVKRTGEKVFLECVQDMDHENMFWYRQDPGLGLRLIYFSYDVKMKEKGDIPEGYSVSREKKERFSLILESASTNQTSMYLCASSFVLAGPTGELFFGEGSRLTVL.

The chain couples TRBV7-2 to TRBJ2-7; 8 nucleotides match TRBD1. Germline V gene lookup returns CDR1 SGHTA and CDR2 FQGNSA. Trimming cost V 6 bases and J 0 bases; bases outside gene matches: 7. CDR3 length equals 15 residues. The CDR3 nucleotides read TGTGCCAGCAGTATAACAGGGGGTATCTCCTACGAGCAGTACTTC. This gives the protein CASSITGGISYEQYF.

In its sample, this clone was seen a few times. This chain joins TRBV25-1 and TRBJ2-1; weak D call: TRBD2 (6 bases). Trimming removed 7 bases at V and 6 bases at J, with 13 bases between. The CDR3 runs to 13 residues. The germline V gene encodes CDR1 MGHDK and CDR2 SYGVNS. The CDR3 here is CASNFAGTNEQFF. In nucleotides, the CDR3 is TGTGCCAGCAATTTCGCGGGGACCAATGAGCAGTTCTTC.

This clone was found a few times. This rearrangement joins TRBV5-5 to TRBJ2-5; 9 nucleotides line up with TRBD2. Germline V gene data show CDR1 as SGHKS and CDR2 as YYEKEE (reference sequence). Trimming cost V 4 bases and J 5 bases; bases outside gene matches: 12. The CDR3 is made up of 16 amino acids. CDR3 amino acids: CASSQDWLAGIETQYF. The CDR3 DNA sequence: TGTGCCAGCAGCCAAGATTGGCTAGCGGGAATCGAGACCCAGTACTTC.

CDR3 sequence reads: CASSPQVAGTQYF. CDR3 in DNA: TGTGCCAGCAGCCCACAGGTGGCCGGTACGCAGTATTTT. The chain has TRBV27 and TRBJ2-3; D may be TRBD1 (5 bases). Germline V lookup: CDR1 MNHEY, CDR2 SMNVEV (reference sequence). V lost 6 bases and J lost 8, with 15 bases in between. This CDR3 is built from 13 residues.